These 20 T cell receptor beta chains came from one sample sequenced in a study of chemoradiotherapy in HPV16-positive cancers. Repertoires were generated with immunoSEQ multiplex PCR, while TCRdb's copy carries only in-frame clones and drops some. The profile covers over 7,000 clones, with 88% appearing a single time and under 4% taken by the ten largest. The specimen comprised tumor tissue, sampled from a patient who underwent chemoradiotherapy. The receptors stem from a human donor with HPV-associated anogenital cancer.

The rearrangement joins TRBV10-3 to TRBJ2-2; perhaps TRBD2 as D (6 bases). V was pared by 4 bases and J by 3 bases, with 9 bases between. CDR3 length equals 14 residues. The germline V gene encodes CDR1 ENHRY and CDR2 SYGVKD. The CDR3, as DNA: TGTGCCATCAGTGGGGCTAGCGACACCGGGGAGCTGTTTTTT. As protein: CAISGASDTGELFF.

The V and J genes are TRBV6-5 and TRBJ1-1, with D tentatively TRBD1 (6 bases). Trimming took off 1 base at V and 5 bases at J, with 17 bases between the two ends. The CDR3 contains 16 residues. Germline CDR1 MNHEY, CDR2 SVGAGI. The CDR3 DNA is TGTGCCAGCAGTTACTTGGGGGTCGGGGGGCCTACTGAAGCTTTCTTT. Its translation: CASSYLGVGGPTEAFF.

The chain combines TRBV2 with TRBJ2-1; the D gene could be TRBD1 or TRBD2 (5 bases each). The germline gives CDR1 SNHLY, CDR2 FYNNEI. Trimming took 7 bases from V and 4 from J, leaving 14 bases between them. This CDR3 has 14 amino acids. The CDR3 sequence is CASTPWGFYNEQFF. The CDR3 DNA sequence: TGTGCCAGCACCCCCTGGGGGTTTTACAATGAGCAGTTCTTC.

The J gene is TRBJ2-5, the V gene TRBV5-4; D is perhaps TRBD1 or TRBD2 (5 bases each). There are 14 residues in the CDR3. Between the trimmed V and J ends, which lost 4 bases and 2 bases, there was a span of 12 bases. Germline V gene data show CDR1 as SGHNT and CDR2 as YYREEE (reference sequence). This CDR3 reads CASSPWDRQETQYF. CDR3 bases: TGTGCCAGCAGCCCCTGGGACCGGCAAGAGACCCAGTACTTC.

V gene TRBV29-1 combines with J gene TRBJ1-2; D ambiguous. Trimming removed 3 bases at V and 2 bases at J, with 13 bases between. The CDR3 loop spans 14 amino acids. Germline lookup yields CDR1 SQVTM and CDR2 ANQGSEA. The CDR3 protein is CSVEGGRLNYGYTF. CDR3 sequence (DNA): TGCAGCGTTGAGGGTGGAAGACTCAACTATGGCTACACCTTC.

The chain is built from TRBV29-1 and TRBJ2-7; 8 positions match TRBD1. CDR1 and CDR2 (germline): SQVTM, ANQGSEA. The CDR3 has 13 amino acids. J gave up 6 bases and V 7 bases, and 11 bases lay outside the gene matches. The CDR3 here is CSATGGANPEQYV. The CDR3 nucleotides are TGCAGCGCCACAGGGGGAGCTAACCCCGAGCAGTACGTC.

The rearrangement uses TRBV11-3 and TRBJ2-1; 11 nucleotides align to TRBD1. Per germline, CDR1 SGHNT and CDR2 YENEEA. The junction had 5 bases not matched to a gene; V was cut back by 1 base and J by 6 bases. This CDR3 spans 16 amino acids. CDR3 sequence reads: CASSLGAGTGGNEQFF. Here the CDR3 DNA reads TGTGCCAGCAGCTTAGGGGCGGGGACAGGGGGCAATGAGCAGTTCTTC. The whole variable domain, filled in from reference TRBV11-3 and TRBJ2-1, reads EAGVVQSPRYKIIEKKQPVAFWCNPISGHNTLYWYLQNLGQGPELLIRYENEEAVDDSQLPKDRFSAERLKGVDSTLKIQPAELGDSAVYLCASSLGAGTGGNEQFFGPGTRLTVL.

The chain recombines TRBV9 with TRBJ1-1; perhaps TRBD1 as D (6 bases). This CDR3 region has 15 residues. Trimming shortened V by 0 bases and J by 0 bases, and 9 bases separated the two germline ends. Germline CDR1 is SGDLS and CDR2 is YYNGEE. The CDR3 DNA reads TGTGCCAGCAGCGTAGGAGCAGGGGTGAACACTGAAGCTTTCTTT. Translating gives CASSVGAGVNTEAFF. Variable domain in full (rest from reference TRBV9 and TRBJ1-1): DSGVTQTPKHLITATGQRVTLRCSPRSGDLSVYWYQQSLDQGLQFLIQYYNGEERAKGNILERFSAQQFPDLHSELNLSSLELGDSALYFCASSVGAGVNTEAFFGQGTRLTVV.

This clone has just one count. This chain joins TRBV5-1 and TRBJ1-1; D is undetermined. Trimming cost V 0 bases and J 1 base, with 10 bases left between them. This CDR3 contains 15 residues. Looked up from germline, CDR1 is SGHRS and CDR2 is YFSETQ. The CDR3 reads CASSLDPGGNTEAFF. CDR3 bases: TGCGCCAGCAGCTTGGACCCGGGAGGGAACACTGAAGCTTTCTTT.

Concerning this clone itself: Mismatch with germline at one junction end may stem from a read error. This rearrangement joins TRBV4-1 to TRBJ1-6; D is possibly TRBD1 (5 bases). Germline loops: CDR1 MGHRA, CDR2 YSYEKL. This CDR3 has 18 residues. DNA of the CDR3: TGCGCCAGCAGCCAAGATATCTCGGGGGAGACCTATAATTTACCCCTCCACTTT. It is translated as CASSQDISGETYNLPLHF.

The CDR3 loop is CASSGDTQETQYF. DNA for the CDR3: TGCGCCAGCAGCGGGGACACCCAAGAGACCCAGTACTTC. The chain is built from TRBV5-1 and TRBJ2-5; D might be TRBD1 (6 bases). The CDR3 length is 13 residues. The ends were cut back, 4 bases at V and 1 base at J, with 8 bases in the middle. The germline V gene has CDR1 SGHRS and CDR2 YFSETQ.

The chain combines TRBV29-1 with TRBJ1-4; D is undetermined. Germline assignment: CDR1 SQVTM and CDR2 ANQGSEA. The CDR3 spans 10 residues. Trimming pared 7 bases from V and 3 bases from J, leaving 3 bases between. CDR3 coding DNA: TGCAGCGCTGCTAATGAAAAACTGTTTTTT. This translates into CSAANEKLFF.

The chain's CDR3 is CASDMGGVEYNEQFF. CDR3 nucleotides: TGCGCCAGCGACATGGGGGGGGTAGAATACAATGAGCAGTTCTTC. V is TRBV5-1 and J is TRBJ2-1; 7 positions agree with TRBD2. There are 15 residues in the CDR3. V shed 7 bases and J 4 bases; nucleotides not matched to a gene: 11. CDR1 is SGHRS, CDR2 YFSETQ, per germline.

V gene TRBV15 combines with J gene TRBJ1-2; D remains unclear. Per germline, CDR1 LNHNV and CDR2 YYDKDF (reference sequence). CDR3 size: 16 residues. The V gene lost 0 bases and the J gene lost 0 bases, with 11 bases spanning the gap. The CDR3 DNA reads TGTGCCACCAGCAGAGATGAGGGCAGTTCTAACTATGGCTACACCTTC. Translation: CATSRDEGSSNYGYTF.

This chain links TRBV29-1 with TRBJ2-3, with TRBD2 as a possible D gene (5 bases). The V gene lost 6 bases and the J gene lost 5 bases, with 18 bases spanning the gap. There are 14 residues in the CDR3. The germline CDR1 and CDR2 sequences are SQVTM and ANQGSEA. The CDR3 DNA reads TGCAGCGTAGCCCTGGGGAGCCGCGGAGATACGCAGTATTTT. Protein: CSVALGSRGDTQYF.

The chain has TRBV7-6 and TRBJ2-7, with 8 bases that match TRBD1. Germline V gives CDR1 SGHVS, CDR2 FNYEAQ. J was trimmed by 4 bases and V by 5 bases; bases with no gene match: 4. CDR3 length: 13 amino acids. This CDR3 is CASSPDREYEQYF. CDR3 DNA: TGTGCCAGCAGCCCGGACAGGGAGTACGAGCAGTACTTC.

The chain employs TRBV29-1 and TRBJ1-1; possibly TRBD1 for D (5 bases). In germline, CDR1 is SQVTM, CDR2 ANQGSEA. Trimming removed 3 bases from V and 3 bases from J, with 11 bases in between. This CDR3 comprises 13 residues. DNA of the CDR3: TGCAGCGTTGAGGGGGAAAGGGACACTGAAGCTTTCTTT. Protein product: CSVEGERDTEAFF.

The V and J genes are TRBV2 and TRBJ1-1, with 7 bases identical to TRBD1. The trim removed 3 bases at V and 4 bases at J, leaving 2 bases unmatched. Germline V gene data show CDR1 as SNHLY and CDR2 as FYNNEI. The CDR3 has 13 residues. The chain's CDR3 is CASSEGQLTEAFF. The CDR3 DNA reads TGTGCCAGCAGTGAGGGACAGCTCACTGAAGCTTTCTTT.

V gene TRBV6-1 combines with J gene TRBJ1-1; TRBD1 is a possible D gene (6 bases). The CDR3 sequence is 15 residues long. The V end lost 6 bases, the J end lost 3 bases, and 17 bases lay between the germline ends. From germline, CDR1 is MNHNS and CDR2 SASEGT. Written as DNA, the CDR3 is TGTGCCAGCAGCACACGCTACTACAGGGACACTGAAGCTTTCTTT. Translated, it gives CASSTRYYRDTEAFF.

This chain links TRBV29-1 with TRBJ2-7; 9 bases map to TRBD2. CDR3 length: 15 residues. Germline V gene lookup returns CDR1 SQVTM and CDR2 ANQGSEA. With V trimmed by 6 bases and J by 1 base, 10 bases remained unmatched. This CDR3 reads CSVLHLTSGSYEQYF. The CDR3 nucleotides are TGCAGCGTCCTCCACTTGACTAGCGGTTCCTACGAGCAGTACTTC.